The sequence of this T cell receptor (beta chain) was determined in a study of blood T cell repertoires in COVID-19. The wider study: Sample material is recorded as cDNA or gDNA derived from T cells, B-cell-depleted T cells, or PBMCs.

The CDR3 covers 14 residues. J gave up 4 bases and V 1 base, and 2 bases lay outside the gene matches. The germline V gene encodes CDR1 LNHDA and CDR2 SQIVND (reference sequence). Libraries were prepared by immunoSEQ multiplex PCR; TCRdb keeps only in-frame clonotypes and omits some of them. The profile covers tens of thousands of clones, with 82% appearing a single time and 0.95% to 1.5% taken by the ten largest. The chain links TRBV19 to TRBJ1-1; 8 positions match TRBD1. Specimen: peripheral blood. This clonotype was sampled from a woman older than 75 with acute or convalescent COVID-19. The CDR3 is CASSIGQGSTEAFF. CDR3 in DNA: TGTGCCAGTAGTATAGGACAGGGGAGCACTGAAGCTTTCTTT.